This TCR beta chain was retrieved from a study of blood T cell repertoires in COVID-19 (dated by TCRdb to between 2020 and 2021). With regard to the full study: Samples from collaborators originated in the United States, Italy and Spain and spanned both the acute and convalescent phases of COVID-19. The material from the prospective study consisted of cDNA or gDNA derived from T cells, B-cell-depleted T cells, or PBMCs. The dataset comprised deeply sampled blood TCRbeta repertoires from subjects exposed to, actively infected with, or recovered from COVID-19. The repertoires were released in a freely available public database meant as a resource for research on the immune response to SARS-CoV-2. The samples were drawn from two sources: the first 160 participants of the ongoing ImmuneRACE study, and 1,254 subjects contributed by 6 global collaborators. The sample metadata nearly always contained a de-identified subject ID, COVID-19 status, age in years and sex. HLA class I and class II types, where available, came from metadata supplied by the sample provider rather than from assay-based typing.

Participants in the prospective study were enrolled through a virtual design, were aged roughly 18 to 100 years, and lived in fewer than 30 United States geographic areas. Cohort assignment in the prospective study relied on participant-reported clinical history from a screening survey and a study questionnaire. For ImmuneRACE Cohort 3, a participant was defined as recovered based on two consecutive negative NP/OP PCR tests, clearance by a healthcare professional, or resolution of symptoms. Each participant in the prospective study had whole blood, serum and a nasopharyngeal or oropharyngeal swab collected by mobile phlebotomists. Over a roughly two-month period, participants in the prospective study had the option of providing additional blood draws and questionnaires. Before DNA extraction, prospective study blood samples were shipped either frozen or at room temperature. For this clone: Its antigen target is currently unknown. No qualities accompany the bases; no much larger clone lies one base away.

Paper-wide results and their limitations: The amount of clinical and demographic metadata varied by source and participant and was provided uncurated.

Trimmed from V: 5 bases; trimmed from J: 3 bases; junction bases lacking a gene match: 8. The CDR3 has 15 amino acids, counting the end cysteine and phenylalanine. The read is trimmed to its CDR3 DNA, 45 bases read in frame from base 1. Looking up the germline V gene yields CDR1 MNHEY and CDR2 SVGEGT. TCRbeta CDR3 regions were amplified from genomic DNA by means of the immunoSEQ Assay, a bias-controlled multiplex PCR. In the source study's methods: The number of nucleated cells in each sample was estimated by amplification of reference gene primers within the assay. Sequence reads were collapsed and filtered to measure the absolute abundance of every unique TCRbeta CDR3 rearrangement. For each sample, productive Simpson clonality was calculated as the square root of Simpson's diversity index across productive rearrangements. Imported from immuneACCESS, the table was reduced by TCRdb to in-frame sequences with V and J called. These copies leave out some clones; in studies compared against another copy, an unresolved V gene accounts for under half, and the cause of the remainder is not known. V and J calls and clone size follow that table, whereas D and trimming were derived from the DNA. In all, the sample holds 350,000 to 400,000 clones, and around 89% of those were seen once. Of the sample, over 0.95% is held by the ten largest clones.

The receptor chain draws on TRBV6-2 or TRBV6-3 and TRBJ1-2, and 8 bases in between align with TRBD1. Material: PBMCs or T cells enriched from blood (not recorded which). The sequence was collected from a man in his late teens or twenties who had recovered from COVID-19. In nucleotides, the sequence is TGTGCCAGCAGTACCCTCCGGGACAGGTACTATGGCTACACCTTC. It codes for CASSTLRDRYYGYTF.